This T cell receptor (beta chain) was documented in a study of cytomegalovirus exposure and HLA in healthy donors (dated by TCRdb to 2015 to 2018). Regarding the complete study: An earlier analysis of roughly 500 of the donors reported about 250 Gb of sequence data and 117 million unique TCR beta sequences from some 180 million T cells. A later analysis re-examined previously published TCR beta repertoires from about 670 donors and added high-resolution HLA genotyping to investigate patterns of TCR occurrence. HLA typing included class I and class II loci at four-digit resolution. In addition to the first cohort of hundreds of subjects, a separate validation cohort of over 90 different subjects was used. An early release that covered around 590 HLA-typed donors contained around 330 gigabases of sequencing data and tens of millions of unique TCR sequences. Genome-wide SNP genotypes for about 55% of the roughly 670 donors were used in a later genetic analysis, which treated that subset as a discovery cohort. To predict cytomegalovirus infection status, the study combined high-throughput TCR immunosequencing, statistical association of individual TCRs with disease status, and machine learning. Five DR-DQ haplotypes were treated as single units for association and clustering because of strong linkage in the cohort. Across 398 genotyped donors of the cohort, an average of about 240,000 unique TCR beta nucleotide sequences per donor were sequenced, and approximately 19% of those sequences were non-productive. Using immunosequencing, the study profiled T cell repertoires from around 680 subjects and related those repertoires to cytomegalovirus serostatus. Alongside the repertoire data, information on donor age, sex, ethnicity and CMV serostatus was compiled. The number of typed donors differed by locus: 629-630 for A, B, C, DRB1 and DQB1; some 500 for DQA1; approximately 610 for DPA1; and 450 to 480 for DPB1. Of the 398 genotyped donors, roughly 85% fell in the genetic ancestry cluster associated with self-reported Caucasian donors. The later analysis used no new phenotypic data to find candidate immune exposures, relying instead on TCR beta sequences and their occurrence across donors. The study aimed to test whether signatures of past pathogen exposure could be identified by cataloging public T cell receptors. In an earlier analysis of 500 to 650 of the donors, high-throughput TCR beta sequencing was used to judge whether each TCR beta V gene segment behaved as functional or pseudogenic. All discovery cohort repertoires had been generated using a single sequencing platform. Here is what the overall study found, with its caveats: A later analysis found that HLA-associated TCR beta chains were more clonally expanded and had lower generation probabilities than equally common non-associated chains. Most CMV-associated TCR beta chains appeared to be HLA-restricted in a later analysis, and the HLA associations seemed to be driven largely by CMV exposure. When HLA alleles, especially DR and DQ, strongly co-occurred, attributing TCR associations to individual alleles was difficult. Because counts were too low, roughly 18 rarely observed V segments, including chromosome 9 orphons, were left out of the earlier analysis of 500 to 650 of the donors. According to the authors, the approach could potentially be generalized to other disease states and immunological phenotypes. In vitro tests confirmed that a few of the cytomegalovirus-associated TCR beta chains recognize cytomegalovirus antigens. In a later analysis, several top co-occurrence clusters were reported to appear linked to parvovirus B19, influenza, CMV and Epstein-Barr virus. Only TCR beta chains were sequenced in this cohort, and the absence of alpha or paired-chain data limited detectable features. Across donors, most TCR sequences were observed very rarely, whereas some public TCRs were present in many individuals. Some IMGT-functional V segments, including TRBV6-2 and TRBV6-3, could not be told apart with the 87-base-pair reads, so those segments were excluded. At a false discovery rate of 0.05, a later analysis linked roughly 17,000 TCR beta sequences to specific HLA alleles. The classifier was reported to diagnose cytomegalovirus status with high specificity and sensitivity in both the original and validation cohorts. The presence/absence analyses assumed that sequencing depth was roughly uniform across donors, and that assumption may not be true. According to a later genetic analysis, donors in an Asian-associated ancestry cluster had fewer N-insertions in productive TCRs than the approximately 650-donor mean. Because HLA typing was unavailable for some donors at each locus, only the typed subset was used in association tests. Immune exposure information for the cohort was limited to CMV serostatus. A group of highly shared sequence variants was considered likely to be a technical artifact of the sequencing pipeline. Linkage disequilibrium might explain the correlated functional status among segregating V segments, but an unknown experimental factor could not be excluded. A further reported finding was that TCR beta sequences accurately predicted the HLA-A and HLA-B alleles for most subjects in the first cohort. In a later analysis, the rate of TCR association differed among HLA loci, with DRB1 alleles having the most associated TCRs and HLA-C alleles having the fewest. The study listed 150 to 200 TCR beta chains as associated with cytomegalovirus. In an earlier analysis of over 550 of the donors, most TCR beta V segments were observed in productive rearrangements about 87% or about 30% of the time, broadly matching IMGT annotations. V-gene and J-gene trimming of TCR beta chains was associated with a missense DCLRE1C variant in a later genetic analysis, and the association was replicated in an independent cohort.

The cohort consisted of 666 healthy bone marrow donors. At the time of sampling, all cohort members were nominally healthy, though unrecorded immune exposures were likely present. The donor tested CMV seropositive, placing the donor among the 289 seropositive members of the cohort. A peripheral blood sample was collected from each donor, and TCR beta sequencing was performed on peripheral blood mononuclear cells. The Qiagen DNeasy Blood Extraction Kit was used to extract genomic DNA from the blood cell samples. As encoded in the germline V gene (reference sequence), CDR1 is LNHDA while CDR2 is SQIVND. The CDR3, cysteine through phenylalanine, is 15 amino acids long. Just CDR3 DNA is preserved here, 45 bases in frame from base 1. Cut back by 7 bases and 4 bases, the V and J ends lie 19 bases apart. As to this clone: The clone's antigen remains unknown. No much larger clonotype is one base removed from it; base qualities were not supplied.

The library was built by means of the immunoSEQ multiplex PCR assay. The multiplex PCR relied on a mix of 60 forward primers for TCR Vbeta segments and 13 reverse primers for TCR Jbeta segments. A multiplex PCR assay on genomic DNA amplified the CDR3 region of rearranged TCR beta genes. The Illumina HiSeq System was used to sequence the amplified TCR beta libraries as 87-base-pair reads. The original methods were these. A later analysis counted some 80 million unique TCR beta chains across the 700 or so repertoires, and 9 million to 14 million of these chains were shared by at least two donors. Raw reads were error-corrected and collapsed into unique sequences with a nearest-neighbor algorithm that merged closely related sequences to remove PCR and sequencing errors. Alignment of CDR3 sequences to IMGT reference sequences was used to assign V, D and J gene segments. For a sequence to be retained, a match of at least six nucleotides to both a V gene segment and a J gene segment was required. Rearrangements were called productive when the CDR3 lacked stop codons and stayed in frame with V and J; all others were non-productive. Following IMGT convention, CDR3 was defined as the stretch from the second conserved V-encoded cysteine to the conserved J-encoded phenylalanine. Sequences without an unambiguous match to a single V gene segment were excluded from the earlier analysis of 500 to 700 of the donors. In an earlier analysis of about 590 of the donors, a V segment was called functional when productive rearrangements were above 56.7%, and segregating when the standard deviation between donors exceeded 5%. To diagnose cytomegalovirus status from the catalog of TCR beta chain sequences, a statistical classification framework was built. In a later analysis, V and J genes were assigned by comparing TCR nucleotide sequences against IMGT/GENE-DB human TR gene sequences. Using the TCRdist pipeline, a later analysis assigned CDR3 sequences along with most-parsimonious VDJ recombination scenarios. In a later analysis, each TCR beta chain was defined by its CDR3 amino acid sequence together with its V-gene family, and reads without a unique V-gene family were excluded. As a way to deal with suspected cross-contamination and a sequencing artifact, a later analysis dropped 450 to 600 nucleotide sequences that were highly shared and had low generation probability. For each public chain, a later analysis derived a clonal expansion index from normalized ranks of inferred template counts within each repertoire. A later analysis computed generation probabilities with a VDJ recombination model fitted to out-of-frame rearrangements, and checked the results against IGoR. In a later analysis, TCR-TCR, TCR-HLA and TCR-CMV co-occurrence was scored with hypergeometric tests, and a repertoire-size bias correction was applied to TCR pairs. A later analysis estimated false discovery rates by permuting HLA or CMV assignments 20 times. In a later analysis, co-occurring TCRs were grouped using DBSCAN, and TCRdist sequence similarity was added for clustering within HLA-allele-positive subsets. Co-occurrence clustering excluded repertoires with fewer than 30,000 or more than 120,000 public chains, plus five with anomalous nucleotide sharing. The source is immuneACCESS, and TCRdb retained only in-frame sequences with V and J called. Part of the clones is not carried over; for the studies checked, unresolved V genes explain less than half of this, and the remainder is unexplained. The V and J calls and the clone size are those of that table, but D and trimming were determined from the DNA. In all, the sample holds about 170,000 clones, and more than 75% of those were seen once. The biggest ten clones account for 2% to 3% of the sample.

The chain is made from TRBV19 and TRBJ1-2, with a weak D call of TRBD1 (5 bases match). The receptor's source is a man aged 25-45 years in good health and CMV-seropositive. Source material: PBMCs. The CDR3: CASKPTPQGSYGYTF. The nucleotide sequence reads TGTGCCAGTAAACCCACGCCGCAGGGCTCCTATGGCTACACCTTC. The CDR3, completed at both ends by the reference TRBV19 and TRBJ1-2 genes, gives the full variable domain DGGITQSPKYLFRKEGQNVTLSCEQNLNHDAMYWYRQDPGQGLRLIYYSQIVNDFQKGDIAEGYSVSREKKESFPLTVTSAQKNPTAFYLCASKPTPQGSYGYTFGSGTRLTVV.